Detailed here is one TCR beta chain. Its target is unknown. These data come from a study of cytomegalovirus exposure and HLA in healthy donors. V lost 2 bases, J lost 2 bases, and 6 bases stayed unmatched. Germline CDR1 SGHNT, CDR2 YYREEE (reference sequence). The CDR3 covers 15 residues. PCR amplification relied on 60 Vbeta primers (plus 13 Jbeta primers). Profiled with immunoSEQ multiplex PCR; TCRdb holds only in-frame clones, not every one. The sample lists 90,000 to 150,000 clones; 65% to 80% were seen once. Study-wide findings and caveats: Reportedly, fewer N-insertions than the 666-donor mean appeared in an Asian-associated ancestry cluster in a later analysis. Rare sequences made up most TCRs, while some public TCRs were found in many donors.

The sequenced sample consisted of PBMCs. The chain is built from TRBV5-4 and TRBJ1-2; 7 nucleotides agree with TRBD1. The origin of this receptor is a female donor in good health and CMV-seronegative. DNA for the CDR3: TGTGCCAGCAGCTTCGATCCGGGACAGAACTATGGCTACACCTTC. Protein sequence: CASSFDPGQNYGYTF.